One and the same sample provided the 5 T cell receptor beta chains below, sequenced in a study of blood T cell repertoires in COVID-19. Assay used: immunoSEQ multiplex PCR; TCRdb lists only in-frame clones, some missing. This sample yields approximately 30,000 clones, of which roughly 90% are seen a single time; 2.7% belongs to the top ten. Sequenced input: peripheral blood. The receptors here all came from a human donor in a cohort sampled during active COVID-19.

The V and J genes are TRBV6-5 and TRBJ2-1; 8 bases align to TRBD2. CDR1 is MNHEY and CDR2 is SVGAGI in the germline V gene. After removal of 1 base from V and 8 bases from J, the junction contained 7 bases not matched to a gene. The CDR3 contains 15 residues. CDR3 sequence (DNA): TGTGCCAGCAGTTACTTGGGCGGGGGGATGGATGAGCAGTTCTTC. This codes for CASSYLGGGMDEQFF.

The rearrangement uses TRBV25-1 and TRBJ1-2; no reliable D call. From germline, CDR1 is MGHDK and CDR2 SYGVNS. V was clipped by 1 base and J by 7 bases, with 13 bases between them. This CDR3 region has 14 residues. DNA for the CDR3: TGTGCCAGCAGTGAATCAGGCGGGTCGGGTGGCTACACCTTC. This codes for CASSESGGSGGYTF.

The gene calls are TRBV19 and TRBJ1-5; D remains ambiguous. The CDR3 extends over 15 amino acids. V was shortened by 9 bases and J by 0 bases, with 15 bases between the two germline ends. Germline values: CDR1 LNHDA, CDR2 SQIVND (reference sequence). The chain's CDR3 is CASGPGLLSNQPQHF. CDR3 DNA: TGTGCCAGCGGTCCGGGATTACTTAGCAATCAGCCCCAGCATTTT.

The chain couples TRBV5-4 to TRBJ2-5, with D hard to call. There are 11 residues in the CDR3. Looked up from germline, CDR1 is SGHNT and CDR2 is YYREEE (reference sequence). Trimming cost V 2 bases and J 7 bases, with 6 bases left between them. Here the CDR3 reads CASSFSGTQYF. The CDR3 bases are TGTGCCAGCAGCTTTTCCGGGACCCAGTACTTC.

The CDR3 loop reads CASTRTGPMNTEAFF. In DNA form, the CDR3 reads TGTGCCAGCACCAGGACAGGTCCTATGAACACTGAAGCTTTCTTT. This sequence joins TRBV25-1 and TRBJ1-1; 7 bases are shared with TRBD1. The junction had 8 bases not matched to a gene; V was cut back by 7 bases and J by 0 bases. The CDR3 extends over 15 amino acids. The germline gives CDR1 MGHDK, CDR2 SYGVNS.